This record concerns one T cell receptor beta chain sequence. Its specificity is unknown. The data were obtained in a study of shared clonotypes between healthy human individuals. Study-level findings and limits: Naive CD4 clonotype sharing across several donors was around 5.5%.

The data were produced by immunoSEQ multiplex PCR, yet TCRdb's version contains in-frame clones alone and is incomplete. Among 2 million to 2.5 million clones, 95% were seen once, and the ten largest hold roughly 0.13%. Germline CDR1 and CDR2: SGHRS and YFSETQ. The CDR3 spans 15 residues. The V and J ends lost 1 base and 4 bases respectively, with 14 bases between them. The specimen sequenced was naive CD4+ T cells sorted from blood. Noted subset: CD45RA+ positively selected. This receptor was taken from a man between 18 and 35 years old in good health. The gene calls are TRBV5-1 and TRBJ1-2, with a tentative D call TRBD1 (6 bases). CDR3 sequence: CASSLSADRFYGYTF. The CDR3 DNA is TGCGCCAGCAGCTTGTCGGCTGACAGGTTCTATGGCTACACCTTC.